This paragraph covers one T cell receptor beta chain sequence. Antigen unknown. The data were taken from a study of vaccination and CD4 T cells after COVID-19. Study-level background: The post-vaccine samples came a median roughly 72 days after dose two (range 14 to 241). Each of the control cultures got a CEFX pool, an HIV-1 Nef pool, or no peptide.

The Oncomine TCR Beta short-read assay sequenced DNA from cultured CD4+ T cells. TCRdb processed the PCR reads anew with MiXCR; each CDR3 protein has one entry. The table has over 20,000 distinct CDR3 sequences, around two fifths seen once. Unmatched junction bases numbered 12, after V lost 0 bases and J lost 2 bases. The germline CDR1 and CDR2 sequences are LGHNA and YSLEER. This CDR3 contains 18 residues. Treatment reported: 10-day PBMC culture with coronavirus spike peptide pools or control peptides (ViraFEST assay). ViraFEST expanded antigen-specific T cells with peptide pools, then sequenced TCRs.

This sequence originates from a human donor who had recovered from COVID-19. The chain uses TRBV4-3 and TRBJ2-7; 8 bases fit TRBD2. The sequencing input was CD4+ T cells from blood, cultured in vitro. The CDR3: CASSQDGGWREVPYEQYF. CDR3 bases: TGCGCCAGCAGCCAAGATGGTGGATGGCGGGAGGTGCCCTACGAGCAGTACTTC.